These 27 T cell receptor beta chains originate from one sample sequenced in a study of OX40 agonist ivuxolimab in advanced cancers. Assay used: immunoSEQ multiplex PCR; TCRdb lists only in-frame clones, some missing. Seen here are around 70,000 clones, 84% observed once, and the top ten hold roughly 7.1%. The source was CD4+ or CD8+ T cells sorted from blood, collected in a trial of the OX40 agonist ivuxolimab. Receptor source: an adult with an advanced solid tumor such as melanoma, head and neck, liver or kidney cancer.

V gene TRBV19 combines with J gene TRBJ2-1; weak D call: TRBD2 (7 bases). The CDR3 covers 17 residues. The germline V gene encodes CDR1 LNHDA and CDR2 SQIVND (reference sequence). Trimming left V 3 bases short and J 8 bases short, with 23 bases between. This CDR3 reads CASSIGGQAYSGHEQFF. The CDR3 DNA reads TGTGCCAGTAGTATCGGGGGGCAGGCCTATTCGGGCCATGAGCAGTTCTTC.

The sample holds one count of this clone. The J gene is TRBJ1-4, the V gene TRBV5-1, with D possibly being TRBD1 (6 bases). CDR1 SGHRS and CDR2 YFSETQ come from the germline V gene. The CDR3 loop spans 14 amino acids. V was cut by 3 bases and J by 8 bases, with 14 bases left in between. CDR3 nucleotides: TGCGCCAGCAGCTCCACAGGGTCCGTGGAAAAACTGTTTTTT. Residues: CASSSTGSVEKLFF.

The CDR3 reads CASSTSLDLREQYF. The CDR3 bases are TGTGCCAGCAGTACCTCACTGGATCTGCGGGAGCAGTACTTC. The chain recombines TRBV27 with TRBJ2-7; D is unclear. V lost 5 bases and J 7 bases, leaving 18 bases between the germline ends. CDR1 and CDR2 from the germline V gene are MNHEY and SMNVEV (reference sequence). The CDR3 is 14 amino acids.

The chain carries TRBV9 and TRBJ1-5, with no clear D. The germline V gene has CDR1 SGDLS and CDR2 YYNGEE. V lost 4 bases and J 3 bases, leaving 11 bases between the germline ends. CDR3 size: 14 residues. CDR3 amino acids: CASSSGITNQPQHF. The CDR3 region has the DNA TGTGCCAGCAGCTCCGGGATCACCAATCAGCCCCAGCATTTT.

This clone was found a few times. The CDR3 loop is CASSYSVGGAAEQYF. DNA for the CDR3: TGTGCCAGCAGTTACTCAGTAGGAGGGGCCGCCGAGCAGTACTTC. This chain joins TRBV6-6 and TRBJ2-7, with D possibly being TRBD2 (6 bases). Germline V lookup: CDR1 MNHNY, CDR2 SVGAGI (reference sequence). This CDR3 is built from 15 residues. V dropped 0 bases and J dropped 6 bases, with 15 bases sitting between them.

The chain joins TRBV4-2 to TRBJ1-2; possible D gene TRBD1, 5 bases. Germline CDR1 reads LGHNA; CDR2 reads YNFKEQ. The CDR3 spans 15 residues. With 0 bases removed from V and 4 bases from J, the gap between germline ends came to 12 bases. CDR3 sequence: CASSQDWDGVYGYTF. The CDR3 DNA sequence: TGTGCCAGCAGCCAAGATTGGGACGGTGTCTATGGCTACACCTTC.

The chain recombines TRBV29-1 with TRBJ2-7; D uncertain. The germline gives CDR1 SQVTM, CDR2 ANQGSEA. V gave up 7 bases and J gave up 3 bases, with 10 bases separating them. The CDR3 extends over 11 amino acids. CDR3 protein: CSAARGYEQYF. CDR3 sequence (DNA): TGCAGCGCTGCCAGAGGCTACGAGCAGTACTTC.

The chain links TRBV10-3 to TRBJ2-3; D unresolved. The CDR3 consists of 13 residues. The V gene lost 1 base and the J gene lost 5 bases, with 7 bases spanning the gap. Germline CDR1 reads ENHRY; CDR2 reads SYGVKD. The CDR3 here is CAISEYSRDTQYF. The CDR3 DNA reads TGTGCCATCAGTGAGTATTCGCGAGATACGCAGTATTTT.

The rearrangement joins TRBV9 to TRBJ1-1, with D hard to call. The V and J ends lost 0 bases and 7 bases respectively, with 10 bases between them. The CDR3 is made up of 13 amino acids. Per the germline V gene, CDR1 is SGDLS and CDR2 is YYNGEE. The CDR3 sequence is CASSVGTTGEAFF. The DNA of the CDR3 is TGTGCCAGCAGCGTAGGAACTACGGGTGAAGCTTTCTTT.

The CDR3 DNA is TGTGCCAGCAGCCTGACTAGCGGGGCCTACAATGAGCAGTTCTTC. Translated: CASSLTSGAYNEQFF. V usage is TRBV11-1 and J usage is TRBJ2-1, with TRBD2 matching over 11 bases. Germline-derived CDR1 and CDR2 are SGHAT and FQDESV (reference sequence). Trimming at V came to 5 bases and at J to 2 bases, leaving 2 bases not matched to a gene. The CDR3 spans 15 residues. Full variable domain (remainder filled in from reference TRBV11-1 and TRBJ2-1): EAEVAQSPRYKITEKSQAVAFWCDPISGHATLYWYRQILGQGPELLVQFQDESVVDDSQLPKDRFSAERLKGVDSTLKIQPAELGDSAMYLCASSLTSGAYNEQFFGPGTRLTVL.

V and J are TRBV30 and TRBJ1-4; no reliable D call. The germline V gene has CDR1 GTSNPN and CDR2 SVGIG (reference sequence). Between the trimmed V and J ends, which lost 3 bases and 8 bases, there was a span of 13 bases. CDR3 length equals 13 residues. For the CDR3, the DNA is TGTGCCTGGAGCCTAGGCAGTCCGGAAAAACTGTTTTTT. Its protein is CAWSLGSPEKLFF.

The chain couples TRBV29-1 to TRBJ2-1; D possibly corresponds to TRBD2 (6 bases). With 4 bases removed from V and 8 bases from J, the gap between germline ends came to 12 bases. Germline V lookup: CDR1 SQVTM, CDR2 ANQGSEA. The CDR3 has 12 amino acids. The CDR3 region is CSVVGGLDEQFF. For the CDR3, the DNA is TGCAGCGTTGTTGGAGGGTTGGATGAGCAGTTCTTC.

V is TRBV2 and J is TRBJ1-1, with no clear D. The CDR3 runs to 14 residues. V lost 3 bases and J lost 6, with 14 bases in between. The germline V gene has CDR1 SNHLY and CDR2 FYNNEI. The CDR3 DNA sequence: TGTGCCAGCAGTGACCCCAGGACCGTCGCTGAAGCTTTCTTT. Translation gives CASSDPRTVAEAFF.

The J gene is TRBJ2-2, the V gene TRBV5-1, with a tentative D call TRBD1 (5 bases). V was pared by 4 bases and J by 4 bases, with 17 bases between. The germline CDR1 and CDR2 sequences are SGHRS and YFSETQ. The CDR3 has 16 residues. The CDR3, as DNA: TGCGCCAGCAGCCCGATTGTAGGGGCCAGCACCGGGGAGCTGTTTTTT. Amino acid sequence: CASSPIVGASTGELFF.

This chain connects TRBV19 to TRBJ2-7; 8 bases are a match to TRBD1. After removal of 7 bases from V and 5 bases from J, the junction contained 10 bases not matched to a gene. The germline V gene encodes CDR1 LNHDA and CDR2 SQIVND (reference sequence). The CDR3 contains 14 residues. The CDR3 sequence: CASNQPGQANEQYF. The CDR3 DNA is TGTGCCAGTAACCAACCGGGACAGGCGAACGAGCAGTACTTC.

This clone was detected only a few times. The gene calls are TRBV20-1 and TRBJ2-7; D remains ambiguous. Germline loops: CDR1 DFQATT, CDR2 SNEGSKA (reference sequence). V was cut by 5 bases and J by 6 bases, with 11 bases left in between. CDR3 length: 11 amino acids. The CDR3 sequence: CSAGRLREQYF. The CDR3 DNA reads as TGCAGTGCTGGCCGCCTTCGCGAGCAGTACTTC.

This clone has a handful of counts. The rearrangement uses TRBV28 and TRBJ1-2; TRBD1 might be the D (5 bases). The germline V gene has CDR1 MDHEN and CDR2 SYDVKM. The CDR3 sequence is 12 residues long. Trimming shortened V by 10 bases and J by 5 bases, and 14 bases separated the two germline ends. The CDR3 reads CATRSGRYGYTF. CDR3 in DNA: TGTGCCACCAGATCGGGGCGTTATGGCTACACCTTC.

This sequence joins TRBV19 and TRBJ2-1; the D is unclear. This CDR3 region has 13 residues. CDR1 is LNHDA, CDR2 SQIVND, per germline (reference sequence). Trimming pared 5 bases from V and 0 bases from J, leaving 5 bases between. Here the CDR3 DNA reads TGTGCCAGTAGTCCACTCTCCTACAATGAGCAGTTCTTC. Its translation is CASSPLSYNEQFF.

The DNA for the CDR3 is TGTGCCAGCAGCGAACAGGGGGCCGAGCAGTACTTC. This gives the protein CASSEQGAEQYF. V gene TRBV2 combines with J gene TRBJ2-7; TRBD1 aligns across 9 bases. Germline CDR1 is SNHLY and CDR2 is FYNNEI. CDR3 length: 12 amino acids. The trim removed 6 bases at V and 6 bases at J, leaving 3 bases unmatched.

Only a few counts were recorded for this clone. The chain uses TRBV29-1 and TRBJ1-2; D remains unclear. CDR1 SQVTM and CDR2 ANQGSEA come from the germline V gene. This CDR3 has 12 residues. Trimming pared 7 bases from V and 8 bases from J, leaving 17 bases between. The CDR3 protein is CSARDGSWGYTF. CDR3 coding DNA: TGCAGCGCTCGTGACGGGTCCTGGGGCTACACCTTC.

The chain employs TRBV2 and TRBJ2-2, with 9 bases lining up with TRBD1. V was clipped by 5 bases and J by 6 bases; unmatched bases: 4. Germline CDR1 reads SNHLY; CDR2 reads FYNNEI. This CDR3 is 14 amino acids long. CDR3 sequence reads: CASSQTGGAGELFF. The CDR3, as DNA: TGTGCCAGCAGTCAGACAGGGGGTGCCGGGGAGCTGTTTTTT.

The chain employs TRBV7-9 and TRBJ1-2; TRBD1 might be the D (6 bases). This CDR3 is built from 12 residues. Germline CDR1 SEHNR, CDR2 FQNEAQ (reference sequence). The ends were cut back, 5 bases at V and 8 bases at J, with 12 bases in the middle. CDR3 in DNA: TGTGCCAGCAGCCCTAGGGGGGCGGGCTACACCTTC. Its protein product is CASSPRGAGYTF.

The chain couples TRBV6-6 to TRBJ1-1; 9 bases line up with TRBD1. The germline V gene encodes CDR1 MNHNY and CDR2 SVGAGI (reference sequence). V lost 2 bases to trimming and J lost 7 bases; unmatched junction nucleotides: 11. CDR3 length: 16 residues. CDR3 residues: CASSYPQGTGYVEAFF. As DNA, the CDR3 is TGTGCCAGCAGTTACCCCCAGGGGACAGGGTATGTTGAAGCTTTCTTT.

The table lists this clone with a few counts. The rearrangement joins TRBV28 to TRBJ1-6; D call uncertain. Germline loops: CDR1 MDHEN, CDR2 SYDVKM. The length of the CDR3 is 12 residues. V gave up 5 bases and J gave up 10 bases, with 9 bases separating them. CDR3 in DNA: TGTGCCAGCAGTCCATCCCGCTCACCCCTCCACTTT. Translating it yields CASSPSRSPLHF. The variable domain in full, with the rest retrieved from reference TRBV28 and TRBJ1-6, is DVKVTQSSRYLVKRTGEKVFLECVQDMDHENMFWYRQDPGLGLRLIYFSYDVKMKEKGDIPEGYSVSREKKERFSLILESASTNQTSMYLCASSPSRSPLHFGNGTRLTVT.

V gene TRBV5-6 combines with J gene TRBJ1-1, with TRBD1 identical over 7 bases. This CDR3 has 14 residues. From germline, CDR1 is SGHDT and CDR2 YYEEEE. V lost 0 bases and J lost 4; bases outside the gene matches: 3. The CDR3 DNA sequence: TGTGCCAGCAGCTTGGCAACAGGGGTCACTGAAGCTTTCTTT. Translating gives CASSLATGVTEAFF.

The V gene is TRBV4-3, the J gene TRBJ2-1, with 7 positions matching TRBD2. Per germline, CDR1 LGHNA and CDR2 YSLEER. This CDR3 is built from 15 residues. Trimming took 1 base from V and 6 from J; bases not matched to a gene: 6. The CDR3 sequence: CASSQVERGTNEQFF. In DNA form, the CDR3 reads TGCGCCAGCAGCCAAGTTGAGCGGGGTACCAATGAGCAGTTCTTC.

This clone was detected only a few times. The CDR3 nucleotides read TGTGCCAGCAGCTTAGTCACCGGGACTAGCGGGAGAGGGAATGAGCAGTTCTTC. Translation gives CASSLVTGTSGRGNEQFF. The gene calls are TRBV7-8 and TRBJ2-1, with TRBD2 matching over 14 bases. Looked up from germline, CDR1 is SGHVS and CDR2 is FQNEAQ. The CDR3 covers 18 residues. The V and J ends lost 1 base and 7 bases, in that order; junction bases with no gene match: 9.